This entry lists 23 T cell receptor beta chains sequenced from one sample in a study of cytomegalovirus exposure and HLA in healthy donors (dated 2017 in TCRdb). Libraries were made using the immunoSEQ multiplex PCR assay. TCRdb limited this immuneACCESS table to in-frame rearrangements with V and J called. A share of clones is missing; checked studies link under half to unresolved V genes, and the rest is unexplained. The sample contains about 43,000 clones, around nine tenths of them found a single time. The ten largest clonotypes hold 5.6% of the sample. The sample consisted of PBMCs. These receptor sequences come from a man aged 18 to 30 in good health and CMV-seronegative.

V and J are TRBV7-9 and TRBJ2-7, with TRBD1 identical over 11 bases. Germline CDR1 is SEHNR and CDR2 is FQNEAQ (reference sequence). The CDR3 totals 17 residues. Losses at the gene ends were 4 bases for V and 4 bases for J; bases not matched to a gene: 12. CDR3 sequence reads: CASSSTTGTGGDYEQYF. CDR3 DNA: TGTGCCAGCAGCTCGACGACGGGGACAGGGGGGGATTACGAGCAGTACTTC.

This chain joins TRBV5-1 and TRBJ1-1, with a tentative D call TRBD1 (5 bases). The V gene's germline CDR1 is SGHRS and CDR2 YFSETQ. Between the trimmed V and J ends, which lost 0 bases and 4 bases, there was a span of 16 bases. The CDR3 runs 16 residues. In DNA form, the CDR3 reads TGCGCCAGCAGCTTGGCGATAGGGGCTGGAAGCACTGAAGCTTTCTTT. This translates into CASSLAIGAGSTEAFF.

This chain joins TRBV6-6 and TRBJ2-5, with 8 bases lining up with TRBD1. J gave up 5 bases and V 7 bases, and 9 bases lay outside the gene matches. There are 14 residues in the CDR3. Germline V lookup: CDR1 MNHNY, CDR2 SVGAGI (reference sequence). The chain's CDR3 is CASNPTGEGETQYF. Here the CDR3 DNA reads TGTGCCAGCAATCCGACAGGGGAAGGGGAGACCCAGTACTTC.

The DNA of the CDR3 is TGTGCCAGCAGTGAGAAGGGGCAGGGATATGGCTACACCTTC. Protein product: CASSEKGQGYGYTF. This chain connects TRBV2 to TRBJ1-2, with D maybe TRBD1 (5 bases). Trimming took 3 bases from V and 5 from J, leaving 13 bases between them. CDR1 is SNHLY and CDR2 is FYNNEI in the germline V gene. This CDR3 is built from 14 residues.

This clone was counted between two and nine times. This rearrangement joins TRBV7-8 to TRBJ1-4; possible D gene TRBD1, 5 bases. Trimming removed 2 bases from V and 0 bases from J, with 13 bases in between. The length of the CDR3 is 17 residues. In germline, CDR1 is SGHVS, CDR2 FQNEAQ. The CDR3 here is CASSLMDTTPTNEKLFF. The CDR3 nucleotides read TGTGCCAGCAGCTTAATGGACACCACACCAACTAATGAAAAACTGTTTTTT. The whole variable domain, remainder taken from reference TRBV7-8 and TRBJ1-4, is GAGVSQSPRYKVAKRGQDVALRCDPISGHVSLFWYQQALGQGPEFLTYFQNEAQLDKSGLPSDRFFAERPEGSVSTLKIQRTQQEDSAVYLCASSLMDTTPTNEKLFFGSGTQLSVL.

The genes are TRBV4-1 and TRBJ2-1, with 9 bases identical to TRBD1. V dropped 4 bases and J dropped 7; count of bases not matched to a gene: 5. Germline CDR1 is MGHRA and CDR2 is YSYEKL. CDR3 length: 14 amino acids. CDR3 bases: TGCGCCAGCAGCCGGACAGGGGATACGAATGAGCAGTTCTTC. Translating gives CASSRTGDTNEQFF.

The chain combines TRBV5-1 with TRBJ2-1; D could derive from TRBD1 or TRBD2 (10 bases each). Germline loops: CDR1 SGHRS, CDR2 YFSETQ. The ends were cut back, 4 bases at V and 0 bases at J, with 23 bases in the middle. The CDR3 runs to 19 residues. The CDR3 region has the DNA TGCGCCAGCAGCGGGACAGGGGAAGCGGGAGGGGGCTCCTACAATGAGCAGTTCTTC. Translated: CASSGTGEAGGGSYNEQFF.

The chain links TRBV28 to TRBJ1-2, with D unclear. CDR1 and CDR2 (germline): MDHEN, SYDVKM. The V and J ends lost 6 bases and 4 bases respectively, with 18 bases between them. The CDR3 extends over 15 amino acids. CDR3 coding DNA: TGTGCCAGCAGAGATATTCTCACCGGAGCCTATGGCTACACCTTC. Translation: CASRDILTGAYGYTF.

The gene calls are TRBV20-1 and TRBJ1-1; D uncertain. The CDR3 spans 11 residues. Germline V CDR1 and CDR2: DFQATT, SNEGSKA (reference sequence). The ends were cut back, 0 bases at V and 7 bases at J, with 6 bases in the middle. CDR3 residues: CSARDFNEAFF. The CDR3 DNA sequence: TGCAGTGCTAGAGATTTTAATGAAGCTTTCTTT.

The chain employs TRBV5-5 and TRBJ1-3; D possibly corresponds to TRBD1 (5 bases). V lost 0 bases and J lost 2, with 15 bases in between. CDR1 and CDR2 (germline): SGHKS, YYEKEE (reference sequence). The CDR3 sequence is 17 residues long. The CDR3 is CASSLVPWQGTGNTIYF. The CDR3 DNA reads as TGTGCCAGCAGCTTGGTCCCCTGGCAGGGCACTGGAAACACCATATATTTT.

The chain carries TRBV7-2 and TRBJ2-5; 10 bases fit TRBD2. This CDR3 contains 17 residues. Losses at the gene ends were 2 bases for V and 5 bases for J; bases not matched to a gene: 11. Germline loops: CDR1 SGHTA, CDR2 FQGNSA. The CDR3 here is CASSLKGKRGGYETQYF. CDR3 coding DNA: TGTGCCAGCAGCTTAAAGGGAAAGCGGGGGGGCTACGAGACCCAGTACTTC.

CDR3 in DNA: TGTGCCAGCTCACCAACGGGATTTAATGAAAAACTGTTTTTT. Protein product: CASSPTGFNEKLFF. The V call is TRBV18, the J call TRBJ1-4; D uncertain. CDR3 length: 14 residues. The V end lost 2 bases, the J end lost 4 bases, and 8 bases lay between the germline ends. Germline V gene sequence: CDR1 KGHSH, CDR2 LQKENI.

The chain has TRBV5-1 and TRBJ1-1; D possibly corresponds to TRBD1 (6 bases). Between the trimmed V and J ends, which lost 0 bases and 10 bases, there was a span of 19 bases. The germline V gene encodes CDR1 SGHRS and CDR2 YFSETQ. The CDR3 is made up of 15 amino acids. The CDR3 sequence is CASSLVIKGESVAFF. As DNA, the CDR3 is TGCGCCAGCAGCTTGGTTATAAAGGGGGAATCGGTAGCTTTCTTT.

The V gene is TRBV18, the J gene TRBJ2-1; tentatively, D is TRBD1 (6 bases). CDR1 and CDR2 (germline): KGHSH, LQKENI. The CDR3 covers 14 residues. Trimming removed 3 bases from V and 2 bases from J, with 8 bases in between. CDR3 DNA: TGTGCCAGCTCACCTAGGGACACCTACAATGAGCAGTTCTTC. Its protein is CASSPRDTYNEQFF.

The chain combines TRBV9 with TRBJ2-1, with D possibly TRBD2 on 5 matching bases. This CDR3 region has 15 residues. In germline, CDR1 is SGDLS, CDR2 YYNGEE. V shed 0 bases and J shed 5 bases, with 12 bases lying between them. The CDR3 DNA reads TGTGCCAGCAGCGTAGCCGGCGGGCGAAACAATGAGCAGTTCTTC. Protein product: CASSVAGGRNNEQFF.

The rearrangement uses TRBV15 and TRBJ2-7, with D maybe TRBD2 (6 bases). The CDR3 has 13 residues. Between the trimmed V and J ends, which lost 1 base and 3 bases, there was a span of 7 bases. Germline CDR1 and CDR2: LNHNV and YYDKDF (reference sequence). CDR3 region: CATSRGGIYEQYF. The DNA of the CDR3 is TGTGCCACCAGCAGAGGCGGGATCTACGAGCAGTACTTC.

The chain is built from TRBV7-6 and TRBJ2-7, with TRBD2 matching 11 bases. The CDR3 runs to 18 residues. Unmatched junction bases numbered 11, after V lost 1 base and J lost 3 bases. Germline lookup yields CDR1 SGHVS and CDR2 FNYEAQ. The CDR3: CASSLEPLAGGRYYEQYF. In DNA form, the CDR3 reads TGTGCCAGCAGCTTAGAGCCTCTAGCGGGGGGCCGTTACTACGAGCAGTACTTC.

This chain links TRBV7-9 with TRBJ1-1; D is ambiguous. V lost 1 base and J lost 6, with 9 bases in between. Germline values: CDR1 SEHNR, CDR2 FQNEAQ (reference sequence). The CDR3 is 13 residues long. This CDR3 is CASSLVGEAEAFF. CDR3 sequence (DNA): TGTGCCAGCAGCTTAGTCGGGGAAGCTGAAGCTTTCTTT.

The chain couples TRBV9 to TRBJ2-3, with D possibly being TRBD1 (6 bases). Germline CDR1 SGDLS, CDR2 YYNGEE. V dropped 0 bases and J dropped 6 bases, with 11 bases sitting between them. This CDR3 region has 14 residues. The DNA for the CDR3 is TGTGCCAGCAGCGTAGAAACTAGGGGGGATACGCAGTATTTT. As protein: CASSVETRGDTQYF.

The table lists this clone with a count of one. The chain links TRBV19 to TRBJ2-5, with 9 nucleotides matching TRBD1. Unmatched junction bases numbered 9, after V lost 6 bases and J lost 4 bases. The germline V gene encodes CDR1 LNHDA and CDR2 SQIVND (reference sequence). This CDR3 has 15 amino acids. The DNA for the CDR3 is TGTGCCAGTAGACAGGGGGCTGGGGGAAGAGAGACCCAGTACTTC. Its translation is CASRQGAGGRETQYF.

The count of this clone is one. CDR3: CASSSAGDTQYF. DNA for the CDR3: TGCGCCAGCAGCTCAGCGGGAGATACGCAGTATTTT. V and J are TRBV5-1 and TRBJ2-3, with D tentatively TRBD2 (6 bases). CDR3 length: 12 residues. The germline V and J ends were trimmed by 3 bases and 5 bases, with 7 bases remaining between them. In germline, CDR1 is SGHRS, CDR2 YFSETQ.

The V call is TRBV7-8, the J call TRBJ1-4, with D maybe TRBD1 (6 bases). In germline, CDR1 is SGHVS, CDR2 FQNEAQ. V gave up 1 base and J gave up 8 bases, with 11 bases separating them. The CDR3 spans 14 residues. The CDR3 DNA follows: TGTGCCAGCAGCTTAGAAGGGCAGGGGGAAAAACTGTTTTTT. This translates into CASSLEGQGEKLFF. The full variable domain, in which reference TRBV7-8 and TRBJ1-4 provide the parts outside the CDR3, is GAGVSQSPRYKVAKRGQDVALRCDPISGHVSLFWYQQALGQGPEFLTYFQNEAQLDKSGLPSDRFFAERPEGSVSTLKIQRTQQEDSAVYLCASSLEGQGEKLFFGSGTQLSVL.

V usage is TRBV6-4 and J usage is TRBJ1-6, with 8 bases matching TRBD1. CDR3 size: 14 residues. Germline V gene lookup returns CDR1 MRHNA and CDR2 SNTAGT. Unmatched junction bases numbered 6, after V lost 6 bases and J lost 8 bases. The CDR3 loop is CASSPGQGHSPLHF. The CDR3 bases are TGTGCCAGCAGCCCAGGACAGGGACATTCACCCCTCCACTTT.